This T cell receptor (beta chain) came from a study of blood T cell repertoires in COVID-19. Background on the study: PBMCs, B-cell-depleted T cells, or T cells were the source of the cDNA or gDNA that made up the material.

Participants spanned ages about 18 to 90 years and resided in roughly 22 US areas. Which cohort a participant joined came from the clinical history participants gave. All exposed participants met a person with COVID-19 within 2 weeks before entering the study. The count of this clone is one. This CDR3 region has 14 residues. V was cut by 3 bases and J by 1 base, with 7 bases left in between. From germline, CDR1 is MNHEY and CDR2 SMNVEV (reference sequence). The protocol was immunoSEQ multiplex PCR, while the TCRdb copy is restricted to in-frame clones and leaves out a portion. The sample carries about 220,000 clones, roughly 89% recorded once.

The source of this sequence is a man aged 25 to 40 who had been exposed to COVID-19. Sample: PBMCs or T cells enriched from blood (not recorded which). This chain joins TRBV27 and TRBJ2-1, with D possibly matching TRBD2 (5 bases). CDR3 residues: CASSLRGSYNEQFF. In nucleotides, the CDR3 is TGTGCCAGCAGTTTGCGAGGGTCCTACAATGAGCAGTTCTTC.